The present entry profiles one T cell receptor beta chain with its context. Its matching antigen is unknown. This record comes from a study of blood T cells in healthy people across ages. Across the study: About one barcoded beta molecule was captured per two T cells (by template switching). Study-level findings and limits: Older age went with lower TCR beta diversity per million T cells, in a roughly linear way.

Through a sample-barcoded 5' primer and a J-beta primer mix, a second PCR was run for about 6 to 11 cycles. TCRdb reanalysed the 5' RACE reads using MiXCR and keeps one entry per CDR3 protein. The data hold roughly 2 million distinct CDR3 sequences, with about 49% observed a single time. The CDR3 covers 14 residues. V was shortened by 6 bases and J by 10 bases, with 22 bases between the two germline ends. The germline gives CDR1 DFQATT, CDR2 SNEGSKA (reference sequence). The rearrangement uses TRBV20-1 and TRBJ2-1, with D tentatively TRBD2 (5 bases). Sequenced sample: blood. The sequence derives from a woman aged 40 to 50 in good health. CDR3 coding DNA: TGCAGTGCCGAGGGTTCCCGGCGCCTTGGGGAGCAGTTCTTC. This codes for CSAEGSRRLGEQFF.